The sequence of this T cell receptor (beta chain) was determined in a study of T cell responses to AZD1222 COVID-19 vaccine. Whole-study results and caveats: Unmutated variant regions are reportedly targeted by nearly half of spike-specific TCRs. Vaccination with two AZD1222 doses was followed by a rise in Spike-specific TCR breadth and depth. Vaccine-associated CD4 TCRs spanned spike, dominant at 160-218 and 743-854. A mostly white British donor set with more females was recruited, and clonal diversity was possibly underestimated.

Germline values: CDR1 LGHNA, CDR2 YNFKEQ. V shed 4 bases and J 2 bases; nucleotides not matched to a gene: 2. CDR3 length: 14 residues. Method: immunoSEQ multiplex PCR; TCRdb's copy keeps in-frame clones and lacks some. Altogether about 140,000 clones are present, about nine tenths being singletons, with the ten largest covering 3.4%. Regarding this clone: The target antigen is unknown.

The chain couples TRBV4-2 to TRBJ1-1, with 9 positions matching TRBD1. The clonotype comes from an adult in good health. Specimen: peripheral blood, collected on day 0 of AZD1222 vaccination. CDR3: CASSRDRANTEAFF. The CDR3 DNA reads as TGTGCCAGCAGCCGGGACAGGGCAAACACTGAAGCTTTCTTT.